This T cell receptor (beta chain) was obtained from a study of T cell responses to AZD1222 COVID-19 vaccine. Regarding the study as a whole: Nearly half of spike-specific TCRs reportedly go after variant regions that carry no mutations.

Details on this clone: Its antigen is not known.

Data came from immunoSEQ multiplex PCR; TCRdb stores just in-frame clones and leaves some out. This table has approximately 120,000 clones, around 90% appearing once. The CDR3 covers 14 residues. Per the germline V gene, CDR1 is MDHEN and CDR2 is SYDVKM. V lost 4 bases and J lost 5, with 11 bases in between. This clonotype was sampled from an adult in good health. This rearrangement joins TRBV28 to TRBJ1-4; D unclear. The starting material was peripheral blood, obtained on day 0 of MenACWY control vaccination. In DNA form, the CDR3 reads TGTGCCAGCAGTTCAAGCGGAGGAAATGAAAAACTGTTTTTT. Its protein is CASSSSGGNEKLFF.